The 6 T cell receptor beta chains given below trace back to one sample, sequenced in a study of control samples from healthy donors and cancer patients. Sequencing was performed with immunoSEQ multiplex PCR; in TCRdb, only in-frame clones are kept and a portion is missing. This table has 95,000 to 100,000 clones, 80% to 90% appearing once. Input material: blood. Receptors originate from a man aged 25 to 45 in good health.

In this sample, this clone is medium-sized. The chain uses TRBV4-1 and TRBJ1-1; 8 positions agree with TRBD1. The germline V gene encodes CDR1 MGHRA and CDR2 YSYEKL. CDR3 length: 15 amino acids. With 4 bases clipped from V and 0 bases from J, the junction kept 4 bases outside the gene matches. In DNA form, the CDR3 reads TGCGCCAGCAGCCCGGGACAGGAGTTGAACACTGAAGCTTTCTTT. Translation: CASSPGQELNTEAFF.

The rearrangement uses TRBV5-6 and TRBJ2-1, with a possible D match to TRBD1 (6 bases). Trimming cost V 1 base and J 4 bases, with 12 bases left between them. Germline CDR1 SGHDT, CDR2 YYEEEE. This CDR3 spans 15 amino acids. The CDR3 coding sequence is TGTGCCAGCAGCTTGTTTGGGGGCGCATACAATGAGCAGTTCTTC. Encoded protein: CASSLFGGAYNEQFF.

The J gene is TRBJ2-1, the V gene TRBV6-5; TRBD2 aligns across 7 bases. This CDR3 is 16 amino acids long. CDR1 is MNHEY and CDR2 is SVGAGI in the germline V gene. Unmatched junction bases numbered 11, after V lost 2 bases and J lost 7 bases. DNA of the CDR3: TGTGCCAGCAGTTACGCGGCGGGGGAATTAGAGAATGAGCAGTTCTTC. Its protein product is CASSYAAGELENEQFF.

The CDR3 here is CASSPEVSGTGGLDGYTF. The CDR3 DNA is TGTGCCAGCTCACCAGAAGTATCCGGGACAGGGGGCCTGGACGGCTACACCTTC. This sequence joins TRBV18 and TRBJ1-2; 12 bases fit TRBD1. The ends lost 2 bases at V and 8 bases at J; junction bases unmatched: 15. Germline loops: CDR1 KGHSH, CDR2 LQKENI. This CDR3 spans 18 amino acids.

The V call is TRBV14, the J call TRBJ1-2; a weak D match, TRBD1 (5 bases). With 0 bases removed from V and 5 bases from J, the gap between germline ends came to 13 bases. There are 15 residues in the CDR3. Germline V gene lookup returns CDR1 SGHDN and CDR2 FVKESK. The CDR3 DNA is TGTGCCAGCAGCCAAGATGTGACAGCTTTGTATGGCTACACCTTC. This gives the protein CASSQDVTALYGYTF.

The rearrangement uses TRBV5-4 and TRBJ2-7, with 11 bases aligning to TRBD2. Germline V gene lookup returns CDR1 SGHNT and CDR2 YYREEE (reference sequence). The CDR3 contains 15 residues. V gave up 2 bases and J gave up 2 bases; unmatched junction bases: 3. CDR3 protein: CASSLGTSGTYEQYF. CDR3 nucleotides: TGTGCCAGCAGCTTAGGGACTAGCGGTACCTACGAGCAGTACTTC.